These T cell receptor beta chains were read from a single sample in a study of low-dose radiotherapy and immunotherapy resistance in tumors. From the reads, TCRdb called clonotypes with MiXCR, one entry per CDR3 protein. This sample has 70,000 to 95,000 distinct CDR3 sequences; 18% occur once, and the top ten carry 2.5% to 3%. Sequenced here: PBMCs, sampled before treatment. The receptors originated from a male donor with prostate cancer. Each CDR3 is given with its conserved first and last residue. D genes are given only for firm matches. Where a row states a size, it is once, few, many or the class of an expanded clone; other rows omit it.

D | J | length | size | V | CDR3 | DNA
NA | TRBJ1-5 | 13 | many | TRBV29-1 | CSVRDGLNQPQHF | TGCAGCGTCCGGGACGGCCTCAATCAGCCCCAGCATTTT
TRBD2 | TRBJ2-7 | 16 | many | TRBV27 | CASKTVWGGSGYEQYF | TGTGCCAGCAAGACCGTATGGGGGGGGAGCGGGTACGAGCAGTACTTC
NA | TRBJ1-6 | 13 | many | TRBV12-3/TRBV12-4 | CASSFKGNSPLHF | TGTGCCAGCAGTTTTAAAGGGAATTCACCCCTCCACTTT
TRBD1 | TRBJ2-3 | 14 | many | TRBV27 | CASSPTGIPRTQYF | TGTGCCAGCAGTCCGACAGGGATCCCCCGCACGCAGTATTTT
NA | TRBJ2-7 | 14 | NA | TRBV2 | CASRDSLLTREQYF | TGTGCCAGCAGGGACAGTCTCCTGACCCGCGAGCAGTACTTC
NA | TRBJ1-2 | 14 | many | TRBV4-2 | CASSQDSAARGYTF | TGTGCCAGCAGCCAAGATTCAGCGGCGCGCGGCTACACCTTC
NA | TRBJ2-5 | 14 | NA | TRBV6-2/TRBV6-3 | CASSDQQGEETQYF | TGTGCCAGCAGTGACCAACAGGGAGAAGAGACCCAGTACTTC
TRBD1 | TRBJ2-1 | 15 | many | TRBV19 | CASSLTGGAGNEQFF | TGTGCCAGTAGTTTGACAGGGGGCGCGGGGAATGAGCAGTTCTTC
NA | TRBJ1-2 | 14 | NA | TRBV3-1 | CASSQGSGNYGYTF | TGTGCCAGCAGCCAAGGGTCAGGGAACTATGGCTACACCTTC
TRBD2 | TRBJ2-1 | 19 | NA | TRBV4-1 | CASSQEALAGSSSYNEQFF | TGCGCCAGCAGCCAAGAAGCTCTAGCGGGTTCGAGCTCCTACAATGAGCAGTTCTTC
TRBD2 | TRBJ2-1 | 13 | many | TRBV20-1 | CSATRGLAGGQFF | TGCAGTGCTACCCGGGGCCTAGCGGGGGGGCAGTTCTTC
NA | TRBJ2-1 | 13 | many | TRBV20-1 | CSAHGPYYNEQFF | TGCAGTGCTCACGGACCATATTACAATGAGCAGTTCTTC
NA | TRBJ2-3 | 16 | few | TRBV11-1 | CASSLTTGAGTDTQYF | TGTGCCAGCAGCTTAACGACAGGCGCCGGCACAGATACGCAGTATTTT
TRBD1 | TRBJ1-1 | 13 | many | TRBV30 | CAWNLGQDTEAFF | TGTGCCTGGAACCTCGGACAGGACACTGAAGCTTTCTTT
NA | TRBJ1-2 | 18 | many | TRBV5-1 | CASSLERGRPSSNYGYTF | TGCGCCAGCAGCTTGGAACGCGGCAGGCCCTCGTCTAACTATGGCTACACCTTC
NA | TRBJ2-5 | 13 | many | TRBV15 | CATSRGYQETQYF | TGTGCCACCAGCAGGGGATACCAAGAGACCCAGTACTTC
TRBD2 | TRBJ2-3 | 15 | NA | TRBV2 | CASLGLAGGTDTQYF | TGTGCCAGCTTAGGACTAGCGGGGGGCACAGATACGCAGTATTTT
TRBD1 | TRBJ2-3 | 15 | many | TRBV28 | CASSEGTGGTDTQYF | TGTGCCAGCAGTGAAGGGACAGGGGGAACAGATACGCAGTATTTT
NA | TRBJ2-1 | 15 | many | TRBV5-1 | CASSLDTGPYNEQFF | TGCGCCAGCAGCTTGGACACTGGGCCGTACAATGAGCAGTTCTTC
TRBD1 | TRBJ2-2 | 16 | many | TRBV2 | CASSRQGLSNTGELFF | TGTGCCAGCAGTCGACAGGGGTTGTCGAACACCGGGGAGCTGTTTTTT
NA | TRBJ1-3 | 14 | many | TRBV20-1 | CSARAASSGNTIYF | TGCAGTGCCCGGGCAGCCAGCTCTGGAAACACCATATATTTT
TRBD1 | TRBJ2-7 | 12 | many | TRBV6-8 | CASSERQGAPIF | TGTGCCAGCAGCGAAAGACAGGGGGCCCCGATCTTC
TRBD1 | TRBJ2-5 | 17 | NA | TRBV5-4 | CASSGDRGQQGQETQYF | TGTGCCAGCAGCGGTGACAGGGGGCAGCAGGGGCAAGAGACCCAGTACTTC
NA | TRBJ2-2 | 15 | many | TRBV11-2 | CASSPGRSSGGELFF | TGTGCCAGCTCTCCCGGGAGAAGCTCCGGCGGGGAGCTGTTTTTT
TRBD2 | TRBJ2-3 | 15 | NA | TRBV10-3 | CAISEASGGADTQYF | TGTGCCATCAGTGAAGCGAGCGGGGGGGCAGATACGCAGTATTTT
TRBD2 | TRBJ2-1 | 14 | many | TRBV2 | CASSPGGAYNEQFF | TGTGCCAGCAGTCCGGGGGGGGCTTACAATGAGCAGTTCTTC
TRBD1 | TRBJ2-2 | 15 | few | TRBV19 | CASSAHRGSSRELFF | TGTGCCAGTAGTGCCCACAGGGGAAGCTCCCGGGAGCTGTTTTTT
NA | TRBJ2-4 | 14 | many | TRBV15 | CATSRVGRQSIQYF | TGTGCCACCAGCAGAGTTGGGCGACAGAGCATTCAGTACTTC
NA | TRBJ1-4 | 16 | once | TRBV4-3 | CASSQDRSADEKLFFF | NA
NA | TRBJ2-1 | 12 | many | TRBV13 | CASSLGFDEQFF | TGTGCCAGCAGCTTAGGGTTTGATGAGCAGTTCTTC